A single sample gave rise to the 32 T cell receptor beta chains below, sequenced in a study of OX40 agonist ivuxolimab in advanced cancers. Sequenced by immunoSEQ multiplex PCR; TCRdb stores in-frame clones only, minus some. The sample has about 65,000 clones; roughly 84% are singletons. Sequencing was performed on CD4+ or CD8+ T cells sorted from blood, taken in a trial of the OX40 agonist ivuxolimab. The receptors derive from an adult with an advanced solid tumor such as melanoma, head and neck, liver or kidney cancer.

The rearrangement uses TRBV18 and TRBJ2-2; 9 positions match TRBD1. This CDR3 has 16 residues. V shed 2 bases and J 3 bases; nucleotides not matched to a gene: 4. Germline CDR1 and CDR2: KGHSH and LQKENI. In nucleotides, the CDR3 is TGTGCCAGCTCACCAACGGGGACAGGGTACACCGGGGAGCTGTTTTTT. It encodes CASSPTGTGYTGELFF.

The chain's CDR3 is CASNRAGSGNTIYF. The CDR3 nucleotides are TGTGCCAGCAATCGGGCAGGCTCTGGAAACACCATATATTTT. The rearrangement joins TRBV6-1 to TRBJ1-3; the D is unclear. This CDR3 has 14 amino acids. CDR1 is MNHNS, CDR2 SASEGT, per germline. Trimming cost V 7 bases and J 0 bases, with 10 bases left between them.

V and J are TRBV7-8 and TRBJ1-1; the match to TRBD1 covers 7 bases. The CDR3 consists of 16 residues. After removal of 4 bases from V and 1 base from J, the junction contained 9 bases not matched to a gene. Per the germline V gene, CDR1 is SGHVS and CDR2 is FQNEAQ. CDR3 sequence reads: CASSSGTGAPNTEAFF. The DNA for the CDR3 is TGTGCCAGCAGCTCCGGCACAGGGGCCCCGAACACTGAAGCTTTCTTT.

The J gene is TRBJ1-6, the V gene TRBV10-2, with D possibly TRBD1 on 6 matching bases. The V gene lost 3 bases and the J gene lost 3 bases, with 9 bases spanning the gap. The V gene's germline CDR1 is WSHSY and CDR2 SAAADI. The CDR3 loop spans 15 amino acids. CDR3 DNA: TGCGCCAGCAGTGATGTAGGGGGCTATAATTCACCCCTCCACTTT. Encoded protein: CASSDVGGYNSPLHF.

V usage is TRBV5-4 and J usage is TRBJ2-3; weak D call: TRBD2 (6 bases). The CDR3 runs 14 residues. Germline lookup yields CDR1 SGHNT and CDR2 YYREEE (reference sequence). Trimming took 0 bases from V and 5 from J, leaving 10 bases between them. In DNA form, the CDR3 reads TGTGCCAGCAGCTTGGGTTCGGGAGAAGATACGCAGTATTTT. This translates into CASSLGSGEDTQYF.

V is TRBV5-1 and J is TRBJ1-2; D perhaps matches TRBD1 (5 bases). The CDR3 has 16 amino acids. V lost 0 bases to trimming and J lost 0 bases, with 12 bases between them. The germline V gene has CDR1 SGHRS and CDR2 YFSETQ. CDR3 sequence: CASSLVGGAANYGYTF. CDR3 DNA: TGCGCCAGCAGCTTGGTCGGAGGGGCGGCTAACTATGGCTACACCTTC.

V usage is TRBV7-9 and J usage is TRBJ2-5, with D possibly TRBD2 on 7 matching bases. V was shortened by 5 bases and J by 5 bases, with 12 bases between the two germline ends. The CDR3 consists of 13 residues. The germline V gene has CDR1 SEHNR and CDR2 FQNEAQ (reference sequence). The CDR3 DNA reads TGTGCCAGCAGCAGGGGGGGGGCCGAGACCCAGTACTTC. Translating gives CASSRGGAETQYF.

V is TRBV15 and J is TRBJ1-1; no clear D gene. This CDR3 contains 14 residues. Looked up from germline, CDR1 is LNHNV and CDR2 is YYDKDF (reference sequence). V dropped 0 bases and J dropped 8 bases, with 13 bases sitting between them. DNA for the CDR3: TGTGCCACCAGCAGAGAAACCCTGGGGAGCGAAGCTTTCTTT. Translated, it gives CATSRETLGSEAFF.

The chain employs TRBV6-1 and TRBJ2-3; perhaps TRBD2 as D (7 bases). This CDR3 region has 12 residues. Between the trimmed V and J ends, which lost 6 bases and 7 bases, there was a span of 11 bases. CDR1 and CDR2 from the germline V gene are MNHNS and SASEGT. CDR3 sequence reads: CASRGGGNTQYF. CDR3 sequence (DNA): TGTGCCAGCAGGGGAGGGGGAAATACGCAGTATTTT.

The chain employs TRBV9 and TRBJ1-4; D is possibly TRBD1 (6 bases). Germline lookup yields CDR1 SGDLS and CDR2 YYNGEE. The CDR3 totals 15 residues. The V end lost 3 bases, the J end lost 5 bases, and 14 bases lay between the germline ends. In nucleotides, the CDR3 is TGTGCCAGCAGCGCTTTACAGGGTACAAATGAAAAACTGTTTTTT. Its translation: CASSALQGTNEKLFF.

V and J are TRBV19 and TRBJ1-1, with D hard to call. V lost 7 bases and J lost 1, with 4 bases in between. The CDR3 has 11 residues. Germline-derived CDR1 and CDR2 are LNHDA and SQIVND (reference sequence). This CDR3 is CASITNTEAFF. Here the CDR3 DNA reads TGTGCCAGTATCACGAACACTGAAGCTTTCTTT. The whole variable domain, filled in from reference TRBV19 and TRBJ1-1, reads DGGITQSPKYLFRKEGQNVTLSCEQNLNHDAMYWYRQDPGQGLRLIYYSQIVNDFQKGDIAEGYSVSREKKESFPLTVTSAQKNPTAFYLCASITNTEAFFGQGTRLTVV.

The J gene is TRBJ1-5, the V gene TRBV6-5; no reliable D call. V lost 6 bases and J 7 bases, leaving 7 bases between the germline ends. Germline CDR1 and CDR2: MNHEY and SVGAGI. This CDR3 is built from 11 residues. The DNA for the CDR3 is TGTGCCAGCAGGTTTGGGCAGCCCCAGCATTTT. This gives the protein CASRFGQPQHF.

The CDR3 nucleotides read TGTGCCAGCAGCTTGAACCCGACAGCCGGGGACACCATATATTTT. Its protein product is CASSLNPTAGDTIYF. The rearrangement uses TRBV5-4 and TRBJ1-3; possible D gene TRBD1, 5 bases. The CDR3 consists of 15 residues. Germline values: CDR1 SGHNT, CDR2 YYREEE (reference sequence). Between the trimmed V and J ends, which lost 1 base and 8 bases, there was a span of 16 bases.

On this clone: This same CDR3 is encoded by further DNA sequences in the sample. The chain employs TRBV19 and TRBJ2-6; a weak D match, TRBD2 (6 bases). Germline V gene data show CDR1 as LNHDA and CDR2 as SQIVND (reference sequence). The CDR3 loop spans 17 amino acids. V was trimmed by 6 bases and J by 4 bases, leaving 19 bases between them. CDR3: CASRGGLKRSGANVLTF. DNA for the CDR3: TGTGCCAGTAGGGGAGGCCTAAAACGCTCCGGGGCCAACGTCCTGACTTTC.

This rearrangement joins TRBV2 to TRBJ1-2, with D possibly TRBD1 on 6 matching bases. Per the germline V gene, CDR1 is SNHLY and CDR2 is FYNNEI. This CDR3 is 14 amino acids long. V was trimmed by 3 bases and J by 8 bases, leaving 16 bases between them. In nucleotides, the CDR3 is TGTGCCAGCAGTGACACAGGGACTCGGGGGGGCTACACCTTC. It translates to CASSDTGTRGGYTF. The full variable domain, rest sourced from reference TRBV2 and TRBJ1-2, is EPEVTQTPSHQVTQMGQEVILRCVPISNHLYFYWYRQILGQKVEFLVSFYNNEISEKSEIFDDQFSVERPDGSNFTLKIRSTKLEDSAMYFCASSDTGTRGGYTFGSGTRLTVV.

V is TRBV9 and J is TRBJ2-2, with D possibly TRBD1 on 7 matching bases. This CDR3 comprises 17 residues. V lost 3 bases to trimming and J lost 0 bases, with 15 bases between them. Germline V gene data show CDR1 as SGDLS and CDR2 as YYNGEE. CDR3 sequence: CASSDLARGANTGELFF. The CDR3 DNA sequence: TGTGCCAGCAGCGACCTCGCCAGGGGGGCGAACACCGGGGAGCTGTTTTTT.

The chain joins TRBV4-1 to TRBJ2-1; D is unresolved. The germline V gene has CDR1 MGHRA and CDR2 YSYEKL. The CDR3 spans 14 residues. Deletions cut 4 bases from V and 12 bases from J, with 19 bases between. CDR3 residues: CASSPNPDGSGQFF. In DNA form, the CDR3 reads TGCGCCAGCAGCCCCAACCCGGACGGATCTGGGCAGTTCTTC.

This sequence joins TRBV6-5 and TRBJ2-7; 11 positions agree with TRBD1. Per the germline V gene, CDR1 is MNHEY and CDR2 is SVGAGI. The CDR3 has 15 amino acids. Trimming at V came to 4 bases and at J to 5 bases, leaving 7 bases not matched to a gene. For the CDR3, the DNA is TGTGCCAGCAGTTCTCGGGGACAGGGGGTGGACGAGCAGTACTTC. This encodes CASSSRGQGVDEQYF.

This clone was detected only once. The rearrangement uses TRBV4-1 and TRBJ1-4; D is undetermined. This CDR3 has 15 residues. In germline, CDR1 is MGHRA, CDR2 YSYEKL. The V and J ends lost 5 bases and 0 bases respectively, with 10 bases between them. The CDR3 here is CASSSGEATNEKLFF. The CDR3 DNA follows: TGCGCCAGCAGCTCGGGAGAGGCAACTAATGAAAAACTGTTTTTT.

This chain uses TRBV7-8 with TRBJ2-5; 13 bases fit TRBD2. The CDR3 extends over 17 amino acids. The V gene's germline CDR1 is SGHVS and CDR2 FQNEAQ. The ends lost 2 bases at V and 1 base at J; junction bases unmatched: 4. The CDR3 region has the DNA TGTGCCAGCAGCTTATCCGGGACTAGCGGGATCCAAGAGACCCAGTACTTC. Residues: CASSLSGTSGIQETQYF. The full variable domain, in which reference TRBV7-8 and TRBJ2-5 provide the parts outside the CDR3, is GAGVSQSPRYKVAKRGQDVALRCDPISGHVSLFWYQQALGQGPEFLTYFQNEAQLDKSGLPSDRFFAERPEGSVSTLKIQRTQQEDSAVYLCASSLSGTSGIQETQYFGPGTRLLVL.

This sequence joins TRBV10-1 and TRBJ1-6, with TRBD1 as a possible D gene (6 bases). V was cut by 7 bases and J by 10 bases, with 23 bases left in between. This CDR3 region has 16 residues. The germline gives CDR1 WNHNN, CDR2 SYGVQD (reference sequence). CDR3 region: CASTASQQGSKSPLHF. The CDR3 DNA is TGCGCCAGCACGGCCTCCCAACAGGGAAGTAAATCACCCCTCCACTTT.

V is TRBV21-1 and J is TRBJ1-1. TRBV21-1 is a documented pseudogene. The CDR3 runs 14 residues. CDR3 nucleotide sequence: TGTGCCAGCAGCAAAGTCGAGGTGAACACTGAAGCTTTCTTT. It codes for CASSKVEVNTEAFF.

Points on this clone: The sample carries other DNA sequences with the same CDR3. The CDR3 loop reads CASSPDRDYGYTF. CDR3 nucleotide sequence: TGTGCCAGCTCACCCGACAGGGATTATGGCTACACCTTC. The V call is TRBV18, the J call TRBJ1-2; 7 nucleotides agree with TRBD1. The V segment lost 3 bases and the J segment 5 bases; nucleotides outside the gene matches: 3. Looked up from germline, CDR1 is KGHSH and CDR2 is LQKENI. The CDR3 consists of 13 residues.

J is TRBJ2-1 and V is TRBV19; D perhaps matches TRBD2 (7 bases). V dropped 10 bases and J dropped 5 bases, with 18 bases sitting between them. Germline assignment: CDR1 LNHDA and CDR2 SQIVND (reference sequence). The CDR3 extends over 14 amino acids. Written as DNA, the CDR3 is TGTGCCACCGGGGGGCGAGCGGGGAACAATGAGCAGTTCTTC. This codes for CATGGRAGNNEQFF.

This chain connects TRBV7-3 to TRBJ1-2; TRBD1 is a possible D gene (5 bases). The germline CDR1 and CDR2 sequences are SGHTA and FQGTGA. Trimming removed 1 base at V and 0 bases at J, with 9 bases between. The CDR3 runs 15 residues. The CDR3 nucleotides are TGTGCCAGCAGCTTAAGGGGGGGTGCTAACTATGGCTACACCTTC. Amino acids: CASSLRGGANYGYTF.

The chain combines TRBV14 with TRBJ1-6; 9 nucleotides align to TRBD1. With 4 bases clipped from V and 11 bases from J, the junction kept 6 bases outside the gene matches. The CDR3 extends over 14 amino acids. The germline V gene encodes CDR1 SGHDN and CDR2 FVKESK. The CDR3 reads CASSLPGQGPPLHF. The CDR3 DNA sequence: TGTGCCAGCAGCCTTCCGGGACAGGGCCCACCCCTCCACTTT.

This clone was found once. The rearrangement joins TRBV7-9 to TRBJ2-1; 8 nucleotides align to TRBD2. CDR1 is SEHNR and CDR2 is FQNEAQ in the germline V gene (reference sequence). Germline trimming cut 0 bases from V and 6 bases from J; bases unmatched to any gene: 1. This CDR3 comprises 14 residues. The CDR3 DNA reads TGTGCCAGCAGCTTAGCAGCGGGGGCCAATGAGCAGTTCTTC. Amino acids: CASSLAAGANEQFF.

V is TRBV11-2 and J is TRBJ1-1; 8 bases agree with TRBD1. Germline V gives CDR1 SGHAT, CDR2 FQNNGV. This CDR3 is 15 amino acids long. Trimming removed 5 bases from V and 11 bases from J; junction bases left unmatched: 16. The DNA of the CDR3 is TGTGCCAGCAGCCTCCAGACAGGGGACCTCGCGATGGCTTTCTTT. This translates into CASSLQTGDLAMAFF.

The chain uses TRBV2 and TRBJ2-7; TRBD1 matches at 7 bases. Trimming took 5 bases from V and 2 from J; bases not matched to a gene: 6. CDR3 size: 14 residues. Germline CDR1 SNHLY, CDR2 FYNNEI. The CDR3 DNA sequence: TGTGCCAGCAGTACCAGGGGGAGTGCCTACGAGCAGTACTTC. It encodes CASSTRGSAYEQYF.

In this sample, this clone turned up a few times. This chain joins TRBV29-1 and TRBJ1-1, with D perhaps TRBD1 (6 bases). Germline V lookup: CDR1 SQVTM, CDR2 ANQGSEA. There are 13 residues in the CDR3. Trimming left V 7 bases short and J 1 base short, with 13 bases between. CDR3 in DNA: TGCAGCGGAAGACCACAGGGGAACACTGAAGCTTTCTTT. Translation: CSGRPQGNTEAFF.

The chain combines TRBV2 with TRBJ1-4, with D perhaps TRBD1 (6 bases). Trimming stripped 7 bases from V and 4 bases from J, with 16 bases between. This CDR3 is built from 15 residues. CDR1 and CDR2 from the germline V gene are SNHLY and FYNNEI. CDR3 nucleotides: TGTGCCAGCACCTCTCAGGGGCAGGTTAATGAAAAACTGTTTTTT. Translated, it gives CASTSQGQVNEKLFF. The whole variable domain, remainder taken from reference TRBV2 and TRBJ1-4, is EPEVTQTPSHQVTQMGQEVILRCVPISNHLYFYWYRQILGQKVEFLVSFYNNEISEKSEIFDDQFSVERPDGSNFTLKIRSTKLEDSAMYFCASTSQGQVNEKLFFGSGTQLSVL.

This clone was seen once. DNA for the CDR3: TGCGCCAGCAGCGGGACAGGGAATACCGGGGAGCTGTTTTTT. It is translated as CASSGTGNTGELFF. The chain links TRBV10-1 to TRBJ2-2; 9 bases are a match to TRBD1. The CDR3 is 14 amino acids. Germline CDR1 reads WNHNN; CDR2 reads SYGVQD (reference sequence). V trimming: 6 bases; J trimming: 5 bases; junction bases outside the gene matches: 4.